This TCR beta chain was recorded in a study of T cells in Graves' hyperthyroidism and ophthalmopathy. Germline V CDR1 and CDR2: DFQATT, SNEGSKA (reference sequence). Trimming pared 6 bases from V and 3 bases from J, leaving 9 bases between. The CDR3 is 12 amino acids. This clonotype occurred many times. Amplification of TCR beta CDR3 regions was performed using RNA transcripts as template. HTBI primers were the set used in a first-round RT-PCR of the TCR CDR3. From the multiplex PCR reads, TCRdb called clonotypes with MiXCR, one entry per CDR3 protein. The sample carries fewer than 500,000 distinct CDR3 sequences, roughly 14% recorded once. Pregnant or lactating patients were excluded, as were those with uncontrolled infection or other autoimmune disease.

What was sequenced was blood. The clonotype was recovered from a man aged 25 to 40 with Graves' hyperthyroidism that later progressed to Graves' ophthalmopathy. The chain is built from TRBV20-1 and TRBJ1-5, with D possibly being TRBD1 (6 bases). Written as DNA, the CDR3 is TGCAGTGCAGGACAGACCAATCAGCCCCAGCATTTT. It translates to CSAGQTNQPQHF.